The TCR beta chain described here comes from a study of OX40 agonist ivuxolimab in advanced cancers. Turning to the study itself: A diagnosis of hepatocellular carcinoma, melanoma, renal cell or head and neck cancer was present in dose-escalation patients. Study results and limitations: The authors also found low normalized T-cell clonal expansion in some nonresponders. On average, a greater number of expanded clones characterised CD8+ T cells relative to CD4+.

Sequencing used immunoSEQ multiplex PCR; TCRdb keeps in-frame clones, though not all of them. The sample contains around 47,000 clones, approximately 90% of which appear only once. Of note for this clone: The antigen remains undetermined.

V lost 3 bases, J lost 8 bases, and 2 bases stayed unmatched. Germline V CDR1 and CDR2: KGHSH, LQKENI. This CDR3 is built from 13 residues. This receptor was taken from an adult with an advanced solid tumor such as melanoma, head and neck, liver or kidney cancer. V is TRBV18 and J is TRBJ2-4; 9 bases map to TRBD1. Sample: CD4+ or CD8+ T cells sorted from blood, taken in a trial of the OX40 agonist ivuxolimab. CDR3 residues: CASSPGQGYIQYF. CDR3 DNA: TGTGCCAGCTCACCGGGACAGGGTTACATTCAGTACTTC.